These 26 T cell receptor beta chains were all obtained from the same sample, sequenced in a study of blood T cell repertoires in COVID-19 (TCRdb year 2020). Receptor amplification or capture employed the immunoSEQ multiplex PCR assay. The table was pulled from immuneACCESS by TCRdb, which kept in-frame rearrangements only. Such tables lose some clones; where checked, under half of the loss comes from unresolved V genes, and the rest has no known cause. For this sample the table gives 140,000 or so clones, of which about 85% were detected only once. The biggest ten clones account for more than 5% of the sample. Source material: PBMCs or T cells enriched from blood (not recorded which). The receptors come from a woman aged 35 to 49 who had recovered from COVID-19.

The V call is TRBV11-3, the J call TRBJ1-5, with D uncertain. The CDR3 covers 17 residues. V was shortened by 5 bases and J by 4 bases, with 21 bases between the two germline ends. From germline, CDR1 is SGHNT and CDR2 YENEEA. The chain's CDR3 is CASSRTQLGRGNQPQHF. DNA of the CDR3: TGTGCCAGCAGCCGAACCCAACTGGGCCGTGGAAATCAGCCCCAGCATTTT.

This clone was detected only a few times. The J gene is TRBJ2-1, the V gene TRBV7-7; 9 nucleotides match TRBD2. CDR1 and CDR2 (germline): SSHAT, FNYEAQ (reference sequence). J gave up 10 bases and V 6 bases, and 7 bases lay outside the gene matches. CDR3 length equals 13 residues. The CDR3, as DNA: TGTGCCAGCAGTATTAGCGGGAGAGGAGAGCAGTTCTTC. It codes for CASSISGRGEQFF.

The rearrangement uses TRBV12-3 or TRBV12-4 and TRBJ1-2, with no clear D. This CDR3 is built from 13 residues. Trimming stripped 0 bases from V and 4 bases from J, with 6 bases between. The CDR3 reads CASSLAQLYGYTF. The CDR3 bases are TGTGCCAGCAGTTTAGCACAGCTCTATGGCTACACCTTC.

The genes are TRBV6-4 and TRBJ1-2; D unresolved. The length of the CDR3 is 13 residues. Deletions cut 7 bases from V and 4 bases from J, with 13 bases between. The germline V gene has CDR1 MRHNA and CDR2 SNTAGT. CDR3 amino acids: CASTYEGGYGYTF. The CDR3 DNA reads TGTGCCAGCACGTATGAGGGCGGCTATGGCTACACCTTC.

This chain joins TRBV19 and TRBJ2-3; 8 bases are a match to TRBD2. The CDR3 extends over 14 amino acids. Germline CDR1 reads LNHDA; CDR2 reads SQIVND (reference sequence). V shed 7 bases and J 4 bases; nucleotides not matched to a gene: 7. CDR3 bases: TGTGCCAGTATCGACAGCGGGAGATCAGATACGCAGTATTTT. Amino acids: CASIDSGRSDTQYF.

J is TRBJ1-1 and V is TRBV4-1; TRBD1 aligns across 11 bases. With 1 base clipped from V and 6 bases from J, the junction kept 10 bases outside the gene matches. The CDR3 sequence is 17 residues long. From germline, CDR1 is MGHRA and CDR2 YSYEKL. CDR3 loop: CASSQVGTGGDGAEAFF. The CDR3 DNA is TGCGCCAGCAGCCAAGTCGGGACAGGGGGGGATGGCGCTGAAGCTTTCTTT.

V gene TRBV30 combines with J gene TRBJ1-3, with 7 bases fitting TRBD1. V trimming: 3 bases; J trimming: 0 bases; junction bases outside the gene matches: 11. Germline lookup yields CDR1 GTSNPN and CDR2 SVGIG (reference sequence). This CDR3 is built from 17 residues. Written as DNA, the CDR3 is TGTGCCTGGAGCATAACTTGGGGACAGTCCTCTGGAAACACCATATATTTT. Protein: CAWSITWGQSSGNTIYF.

This clone was picked up one time. The chain combines TRBV10-3 with TRBJ1-2, with 11 bases matching TRBD1. This CDR3 is built from 14 residues. The germline V gene has CDR1 ENHRY and CDR2 SYGVKD. V dropped 10 bases and J dropped 2; count of bases not matched to a gene: 6. CDR3 sequence: CATWTGGANYGYTF. The DNA of the CDR3 is TGTGCCACGTGGACAGGGGGCGCAAACTATGGCTACACCTTC.

This clone turned up a few times. The rearrangement joins TRBV18 to TRBJ1-2; 9 nucleotides align to TRBD1. V shed 5 bases, J shed 4 bases, and the junction held 8 bases outside the gene matches. Looked up from germline, CDR1 is KGHSH and CDR2 is LQKENI. This CDR3 is built from 15 residues. The CDR3 bases are TGTGCCAGCTCAACAACAGGGGGCCGGGCCTATGGCTACACCTTC. Translated, it gives CASSTTGGRAYGYTF.

This chain uses TRBV18 with TRBJ2-7, with D possibly being TRBD2 (5 bases). The V and J ends lost 6 bases and 3 bases respectively, with 18 bases between them. The CDR3 has 15 residues. Germline V gene sequence: CDR1 KGHSH, CDR2 LQKENI. The CDR3 region is CASSPTKGSNYEQYF. CDR3 in DNA: TGTGCCAGCTCTCCGACTAAGGGCAGCAACTACGAGCAGTACTTC.

CDR3 sequence (DNA): TGTGCCACCAGCAGAGCGATTACAGGGGGTGGCTACACCTTC. Protein: CATSRAITGGGYTF. The chain joins TRBV15 to TRBJ1-2; 8 nucleotides match TRBD1. The CDR3 spans 14 residues. The junction had 5 bases not matched to a gene; V was cut back by 1 base and J by 7 bases. Germline V gene sequence: CDR1 LNHNV, CDR2 YYDKDF (reference sequence). The full variable domain, with the rest looked up from reference TRBV15 and TRBJ1-2, is DAMVIQNPRYQVTQFGKPVTLSCSQTLNHNVMYWYQQKSSQAPKLLFHYYDKDFNNEADTPDNFQSRRPNTSFCFLDIRSPGLGDTAMYLCATSRAITGGGYTFGSGTRLTVV.

The J gene is TRBJ1-4, the V gene TRBV19, with a weak D call TRBD1 (6 bases). The germline V and J ends were trimmed by 7 bases and 0 bases, with 9 bases remaining between them. This CDR3 is built from 14 residues. Germline assignment: CDR1 LNHDA and CDR2 SQIVND (reference sequence). In nucleotides, the CDR3 is TGTGCCAGTACCGCAGGGGCAACTAATGAAAAACTGTTTTTT. It translates to CASTAGATNEKLFF. Full variable domain (remainder filled in from reference TRBV19 and TRBJ1-4): DGGITQSPKYLFRKEGQNVTLSCEQNLNHDAMYWYRQDPGQGLRLIYYSQIVNDFQKGDIAEGYSVSREKKESFPLTVTSAQKNPTAFYLCASTAGATNEKLFFGSGTQLSVL.

The chain combines TRBV19 with TRBJ1-1; a possible D gene is TRBD1 (5 bases). The germline gives CDR1 LNHDA, CDR2 SQIVND (reference sequence). The length of the CDR3 is 14 residues. Trimming took 5 bases from V and 3 from J, leaving 13 bases between them. CDR3 residues: CASSSLGGDTEAFF. Here the CDR3 DNA reads TGTGCCAGTAGTTCACTCGGGGGGGACACTGAAGCTTTCTTT.

The J gene is TRBJ2-7, the V gene TRBV7-9; the match to TRBD2 covers 12 bases. In germline, CDR1 is SEHNR, CDR2 FQNEAQ (reference sequence). V shed 5 bases, J shed 4 bases, and the junction held 3 bases outside the gene matches. CDR3 length: 14 amino acids. CDR3 amino acids: CASSPTSGRYEQYF. In DNA, the CDR3 is TGTGCCAGCAGCCCGACTAGCGGGAGATACGAGCAGTACTTC.

This clone is a singleton in its sample. This chain joins TRBV5-6 and TRBJ2-2; 8 bases line up with TRBD2. Germline V gene data show CDR1 as SGHDT and CDR2 as YYEEEE. V lost 2 bases and J lost 3; bases outside the gene matches: 9. The CDR3 totals 17 residues. The CDR3 region is CASSFVSGKWYTGELFF. Here the CDR3 DNA reads TGTGCCAGCAGCTTCGTTAGCGGGAAGTGGTACACCGGGGAGCTGTTTTTT.

The genes are TRBV19 and TRBJ2-1; 9 bases align to TRBD2. The CDR3 has 14 amino acids. In germline, CDR1 is LNHDA, CDR2 SQIVND (reference sequence). The V gene end was trimmed by 7 bases and the J gene end by 5 bases; junction bases not matched to a gene: 6. Here the CDR3 reads CASTIIAGDNEQFF. In DNA, the CDR3 is TGTGCCAGTACGATAATAGCGGGAGACAATGAGCAGTTCTTC.

To note about this clone: This sample includes further DNA sequences coding for the same CDR3. The V and J genes are TRBV3-1 (or the pseudogene TRBV3-2) and TRBJ2-7; D is unresolved. V lost 5 bases to trimming and J lost 1 base, with 3 bases between them. Germline CDR1 and CDR2: LGHDT and YNNKEL (reference sequence). The CDR3 runs 11 residues. The CDR3 bases are TGTGCCAGCAGCTATTCCTACGAGCAGTACTTC. Its protein is CASSYSYEQYF.

The table lists this clone with a few counts. The sample has other DNA sequences that encode this CDR3 too. V is TRBV19 and J is TRBJ1-1; D gene unclear. Germline CDR1 is LNHDA and CDR2 is SQIVND (reference sequence). Trimming cost V 0 bases and J 3 bases, with 5 bases left between them. The CDR3 is 13 amino acids. In DNA form, the CDR3 reads TGTGCCAGTAGTATAGATCGAGACACTGAAGCTTTCTTT. It is translated as CASSIDRDTEAFF.

V gene TRBV6-4 combines with J gene TRBJ2-3; 8 bases line up with TRBD2. This CDR3 region has 15 residues. CDR1 and CDR2 from the germline V gene are MRHNA and SNTAGT. The junction had 3 bases not matched to a gene; V was cut back by 0 bases and J by 4 bases. The chain's CDR3 is CASSDSTGGADTQYF. CDR3 sequence (DNA): TGTGCCAGCAGTGACTCGACGGGAGGGGCAGATACGCAGTATTTT.

V usage is TRBV5-6 and J usage is TRBJ1-2; maybe TRBD1 (6 bases). The CDR3 is made up of 14 amino acids. The V end was cut by 0 bases, the J end by 4 bases, with 10 bases between. Germline V lookup: CDR1 SGHDT, CDR2 YYEEEE. The CDR3 DNA reads TGTGCCAGCAGCTTGGTAGGACAGACCTATGGCTACACCTTC. It encodes CASSLVGQTYGYTF.

The genes are TRBV30 and TRBJ1-1, with D possibly being TRBD1 (5 bases). CDR3 length equals 12 residues. Trimming took 2 bases from V and 5 from J, leaving 9 bases between them. CDR1 is GTSNPN, CDR2 SVGIG, per germline (reference sequence). CDR3 DNA sequence: TGTGCCTGGAGTCAGGGATGGACTGAAGCTTTCTTT. Protein sequence: CAWSQGWTEAFF.

J is TRBJ1-2 and V is TRBV2; the D gene is possibly TRBD1 (6 bases). From germline, CDR1 is SNHLY and CDR2 FYNNEI. V lost 7 bases and J 7 bases, leaving 16 bases between the germline ends. The CDR3 is made up of 13 amino acids. This CDR3 is CASIRGGAVGYTF. Written as DNA, the CDR3 is TGTGCCAGCATAAGGGGGGGCGCGGTTGGCTACACCTTC.

This clone was observed a handful of times. V gene TRBV10-1 combines with J gene TRBJ2-1; 8 bases are shared with TRBD2. This CDR3 spans 15 amino acids. J gave up 7 bases and V 8 bases, and 13 bases lay outside the gene matches. Per the germline V gene, CDR1 is WNHNN and CDR2 is SYGVQD (reference sequence). The CDR3 loop reads CASSPGAVAGNEQFF. As DNA, the CDR3 is TGCGCCAGCTCCCCAGGCGCGGTAGCGGGGAATGAGCAGTTCTTC.

The genes are TRBV5-6 and TRBJ1-2, with 8 bases fitting TRBD1. The V gene end was trimmed by 0 bases and the J gene end by 8 bases; junction bases not matched to a gene: 12. The CDR3 runs to 16 residues. Germline loops: CDR1 SGHDT, CDR2 YYEEEE. CDR3 amino acids: CASSLVLRTGLWGYTF. CDR3 DNA: TGTGCCAGCAGCTTGGTGCTAAGGACAGGGCTGTGGGGCTACACCTTC.

The chain joins TRBV5-1 to TRBJ1-1; D may be TRBD1 (6 bases). Germline V lookup: CDR1 SGHRS, CDR2 YFSETQ. V lost 4 bases, J lost 4 bases, and 14 bases lay in between. This CDR3 region has 14 residues. In nucleotides, the CDR3 is TGCGCCAGCAGCACATCACAGGGCCTCACTGAAGCTTTCTTT. Its protein product is CASSTSQGLTEAFF.

The chain links TRBV27 to TRBJ2-7; 7 nucleotides match TRBD1. V dropped 5 bases and J dropped 2; count of bases not matched to a gene: 6. Germline V lookup: CDR1 MNHEY, CDR2 SMNVEV (reference sequence). CDR3 length equals 14 residues. The CDR3 region is CASSRQGSTYEQYF. In nucleotides, the CDR3 is TGTGCCAGCAGTCGACAGGGTTCAACCTACGAGCAGTACTTC.